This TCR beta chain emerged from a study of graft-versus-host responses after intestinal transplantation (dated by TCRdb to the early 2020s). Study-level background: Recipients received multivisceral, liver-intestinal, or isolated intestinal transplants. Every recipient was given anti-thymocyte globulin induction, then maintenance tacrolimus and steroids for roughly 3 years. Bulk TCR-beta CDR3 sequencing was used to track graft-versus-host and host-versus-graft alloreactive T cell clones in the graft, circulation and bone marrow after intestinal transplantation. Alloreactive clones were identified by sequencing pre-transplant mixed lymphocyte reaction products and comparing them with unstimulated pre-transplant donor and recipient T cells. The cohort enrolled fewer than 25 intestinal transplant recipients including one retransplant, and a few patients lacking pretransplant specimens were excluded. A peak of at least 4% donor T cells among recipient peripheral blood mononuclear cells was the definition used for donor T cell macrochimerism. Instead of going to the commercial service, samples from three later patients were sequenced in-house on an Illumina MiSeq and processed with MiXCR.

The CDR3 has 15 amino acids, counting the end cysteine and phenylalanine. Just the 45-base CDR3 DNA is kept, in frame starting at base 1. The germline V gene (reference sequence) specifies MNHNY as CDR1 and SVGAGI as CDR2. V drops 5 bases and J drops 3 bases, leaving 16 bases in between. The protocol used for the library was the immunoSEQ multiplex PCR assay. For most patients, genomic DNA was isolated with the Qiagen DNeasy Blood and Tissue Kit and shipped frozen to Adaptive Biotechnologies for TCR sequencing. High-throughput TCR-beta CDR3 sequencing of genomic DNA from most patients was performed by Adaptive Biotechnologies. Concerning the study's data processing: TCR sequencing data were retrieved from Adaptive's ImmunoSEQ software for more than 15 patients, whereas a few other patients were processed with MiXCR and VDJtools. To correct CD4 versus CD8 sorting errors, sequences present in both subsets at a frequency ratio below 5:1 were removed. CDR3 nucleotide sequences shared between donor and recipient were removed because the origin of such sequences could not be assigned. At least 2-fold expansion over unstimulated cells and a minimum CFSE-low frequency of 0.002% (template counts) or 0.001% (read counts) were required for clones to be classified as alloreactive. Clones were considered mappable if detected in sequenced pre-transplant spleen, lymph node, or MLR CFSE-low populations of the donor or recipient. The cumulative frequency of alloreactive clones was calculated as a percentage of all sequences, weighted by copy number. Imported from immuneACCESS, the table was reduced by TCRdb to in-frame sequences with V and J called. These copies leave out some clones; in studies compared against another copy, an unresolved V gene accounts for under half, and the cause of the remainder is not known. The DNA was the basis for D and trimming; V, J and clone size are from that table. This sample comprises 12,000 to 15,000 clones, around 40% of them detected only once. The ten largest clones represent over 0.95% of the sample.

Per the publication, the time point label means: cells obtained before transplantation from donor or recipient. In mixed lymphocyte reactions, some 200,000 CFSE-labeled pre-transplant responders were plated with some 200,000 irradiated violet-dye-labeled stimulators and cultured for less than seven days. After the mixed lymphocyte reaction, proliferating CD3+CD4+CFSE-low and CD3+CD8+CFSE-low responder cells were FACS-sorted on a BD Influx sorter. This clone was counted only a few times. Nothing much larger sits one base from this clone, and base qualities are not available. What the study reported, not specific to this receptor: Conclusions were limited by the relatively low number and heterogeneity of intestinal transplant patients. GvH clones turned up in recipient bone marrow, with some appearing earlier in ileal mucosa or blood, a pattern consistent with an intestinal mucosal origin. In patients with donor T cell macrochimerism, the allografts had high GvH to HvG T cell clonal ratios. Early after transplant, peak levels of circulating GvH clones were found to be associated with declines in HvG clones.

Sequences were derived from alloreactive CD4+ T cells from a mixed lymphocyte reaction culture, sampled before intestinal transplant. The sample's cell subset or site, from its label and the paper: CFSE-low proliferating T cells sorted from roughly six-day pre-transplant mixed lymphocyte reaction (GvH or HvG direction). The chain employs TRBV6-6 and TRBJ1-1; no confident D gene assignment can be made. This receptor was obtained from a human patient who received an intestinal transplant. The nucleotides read TGTGCCAGCAGTACCCCCGCGGGTGGCGACACTGAAGCTTTCTTT. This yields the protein CASSTPAGGDTEAFF.